Given below is one T cell receptor (beta chain) in context. What it recognizes is unknown. This sample is part of a study of cytomegalovirus exposure and HLA in healthy donors. Study outcomes and limitations: Donors were assumed by presence/absence analyses to have roughly uniform sequencing depth. A later analysis by the authors found several of the most significant clusters apparently linked to common viral pathogens. A previous analysis found most TCR beta V segments productive roughly 87% or roughly 30% of the time.

The V gene's germline CDR1 is MNHEY and CDR2 SVGAGI. V dropped 5 bases and J dropped 6 bases, with 12 bases sitting between them. This CDR3 is 13 amino acids long. Amplification used 60 Vbeta primers and 13 Jbeta primers. Profiled with immunoSEQ multiplex PCR; TCRdb holds only in-frame clones, not every one. Of 200,000 to 250,000 clones listed, 85% to 90% are singletons. The receptor's source is a human donor in good health. Sample: PBMCs. The chain is built from TRBV6-5 and TRBJ2-3, with D unclear. CDR3 loop: CASSQPPVDTQYF. The CDR3 region has the DNA TGTGCCAGCAGTCAACCCCCGGTGGATACGCAGTATTTT.